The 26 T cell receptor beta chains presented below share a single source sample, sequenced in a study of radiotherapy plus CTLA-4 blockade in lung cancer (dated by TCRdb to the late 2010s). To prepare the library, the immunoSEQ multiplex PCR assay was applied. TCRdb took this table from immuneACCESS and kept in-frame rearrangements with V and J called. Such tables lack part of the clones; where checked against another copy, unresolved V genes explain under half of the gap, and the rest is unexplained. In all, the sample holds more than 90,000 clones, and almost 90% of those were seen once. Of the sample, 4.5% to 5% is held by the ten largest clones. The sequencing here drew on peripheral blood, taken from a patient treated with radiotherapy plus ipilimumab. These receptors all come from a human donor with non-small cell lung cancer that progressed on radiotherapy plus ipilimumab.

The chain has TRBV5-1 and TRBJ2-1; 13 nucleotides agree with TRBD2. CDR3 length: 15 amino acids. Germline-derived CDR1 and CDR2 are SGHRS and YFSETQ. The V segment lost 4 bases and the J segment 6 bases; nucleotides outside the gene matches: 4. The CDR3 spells CASSLTSGRANEQFF. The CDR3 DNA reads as TGCGCCAGCAGCCTTACTAGCGGGAGGGCCAATGAGCAGTTCTTC.

Here the CDR3 DNA reads TGTGCCAGCAGGACTAGCGGTTCCTACAATGAGCAGTTCTTC. The encoded protein is CASRTSGSYNEQFF. This chain connects TRBV6-1 to TRBJ2-1; 9 bases agree with TRBD2. The germline V gene encodes CDR1 MNHNS and CDR2 SASEGT. V shed 6 bases, J shed 1 base, and the junction held 1 base outside the gene matches. The CDR3 has 14 residues.

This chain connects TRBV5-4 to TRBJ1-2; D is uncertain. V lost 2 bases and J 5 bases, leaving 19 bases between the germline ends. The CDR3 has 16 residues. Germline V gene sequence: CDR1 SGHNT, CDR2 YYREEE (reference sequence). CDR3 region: CASSFGEGAVLYGYTF. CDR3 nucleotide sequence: TGTGCCAGCAGCTTTGGGGAGGGTGCGGTCTTATATGGCTACACCTTC.

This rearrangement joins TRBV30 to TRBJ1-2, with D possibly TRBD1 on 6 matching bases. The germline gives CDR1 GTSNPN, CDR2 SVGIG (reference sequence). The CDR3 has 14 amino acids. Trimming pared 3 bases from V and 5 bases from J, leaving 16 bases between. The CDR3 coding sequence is TGTGCCTGGAGCCTTCTACAGGGTGGTTATGGCTACACCTTC. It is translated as CAWSLLQGGYGYTF. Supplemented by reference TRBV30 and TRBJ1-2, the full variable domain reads SQTIHQWPATLVQPVGSPLSLECTVEGTSNPNLYWYRQAAGRGLQLLFYSVGIGQISSEVPQNLSASRPQDRQFILSSKKLLLSDSGFYLCAWSLLQGGYGYTFGSGTRLTVV.

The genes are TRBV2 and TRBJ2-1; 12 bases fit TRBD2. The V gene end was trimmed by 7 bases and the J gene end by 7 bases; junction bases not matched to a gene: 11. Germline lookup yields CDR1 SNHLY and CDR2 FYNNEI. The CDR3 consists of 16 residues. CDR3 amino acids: CASIRGLAGVGNEQFF. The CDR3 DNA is TGTGCCAGCATCCGGGGACTAGCGGGTGTGGGGAATGAGCAGTTCTTC.

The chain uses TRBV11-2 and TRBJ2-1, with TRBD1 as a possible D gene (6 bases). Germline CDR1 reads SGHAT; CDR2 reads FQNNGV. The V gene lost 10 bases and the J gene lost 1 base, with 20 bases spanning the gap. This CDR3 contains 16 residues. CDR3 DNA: TGTGCCACCAAACCCTTCAGGGGCGGTTCCTACAATGAGCAGTTCTTC. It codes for CATKPFRGGSYNEQFF. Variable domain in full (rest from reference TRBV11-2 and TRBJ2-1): EAGVAQSPRYKIIEKRQSVAFWCNPISGHATLYWYQQILGQGPKLLIQFQNNGVVDDSQLPKDRFSAERLKGVDSTLKIQPAKLEDSAVYLCATKPFRGGSYNEQFFGPGTRLTVL.

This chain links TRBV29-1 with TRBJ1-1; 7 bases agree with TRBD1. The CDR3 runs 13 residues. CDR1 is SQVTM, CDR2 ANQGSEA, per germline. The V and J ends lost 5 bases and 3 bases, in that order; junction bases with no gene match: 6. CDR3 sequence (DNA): TGCAGCGTTTCTAAGGACAGGTACACTGAAGCTTTCTTT. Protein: CSVSKDRYTEAFF.

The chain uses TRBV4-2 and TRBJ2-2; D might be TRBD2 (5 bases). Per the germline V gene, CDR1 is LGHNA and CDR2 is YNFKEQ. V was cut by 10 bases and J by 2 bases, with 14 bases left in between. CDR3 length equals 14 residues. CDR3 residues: CATQASGNTGELFF. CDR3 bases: TGTGCCACCCAGGCCAGCGGTAACACCGGGGAGCTGTTTTTT.

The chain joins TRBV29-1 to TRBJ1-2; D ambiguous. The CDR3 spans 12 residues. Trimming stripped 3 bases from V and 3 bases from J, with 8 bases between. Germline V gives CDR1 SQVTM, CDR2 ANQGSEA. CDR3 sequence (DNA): TGCAGCGTTGAGGGATCTGACTATGGCTACACCTTC. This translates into CSVEGSDYGYTF.

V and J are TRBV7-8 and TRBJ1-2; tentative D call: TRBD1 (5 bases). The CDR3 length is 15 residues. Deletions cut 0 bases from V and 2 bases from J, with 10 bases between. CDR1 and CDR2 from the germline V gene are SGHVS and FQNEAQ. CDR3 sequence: CASSLARGTNYGYTF. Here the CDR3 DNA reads TGTGCCAGCAGCTTAGCGCGTGGGACGAACTATGGCTACACCTTC. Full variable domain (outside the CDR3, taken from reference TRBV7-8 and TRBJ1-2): GAGVSQSPRYKVAKRGQDVALRCDPISGHVSLFWYQQALGQGPEFLTYFQNEAQLDKSGLPSDRFFAERPEGSVSTLKIQRTQQEDSAVYLCASSLARGTNYGYTFGSGTRLTVV.

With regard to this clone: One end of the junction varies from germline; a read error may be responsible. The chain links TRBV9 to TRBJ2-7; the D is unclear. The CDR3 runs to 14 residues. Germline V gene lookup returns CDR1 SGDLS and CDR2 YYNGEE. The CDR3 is CASSVGNVAYVQYF. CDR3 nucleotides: TGTGCCAGCAGCGTGGGGAATGTTGCCTACGTGCAGTACTTC.

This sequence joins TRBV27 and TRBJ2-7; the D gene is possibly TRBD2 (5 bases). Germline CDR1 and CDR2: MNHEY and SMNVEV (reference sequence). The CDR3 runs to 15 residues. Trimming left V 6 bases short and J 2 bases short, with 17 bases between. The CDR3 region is CASSPGIGPAYEQYF. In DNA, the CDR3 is TGTGCCAGCAGCCCGGGGATAGGGCCGGCCTACGAGCAGTACTTC.

This chain's CDR3 is CASSNLGTGREQYF. CDR3 coding DNA: TGTGCCAGCAGCAACCTCGGGACAGGACGGGAGCAGTACTTC. The chain is built from TRBV21-1 and TRBJ2-7; the listed D gene, TRBD1, was not tested against the DNA. TRBV21-1 has pseudogene status. The CDR3 runs 14 residues.

The CDR3 is CASSPGPNTEAFF. In DNA, the CDR3 is TGTGCCAGCAGTCCAGGGCCGAACACTGAAGCTTTCTTT. V usage is TRBV6-5 and J usage is TRBJ1-1, with D maybe TRBD1 (5 bases). This CDR3 region has 13 residues. Germline CDR1 and CDR2: MNHEY and SVGAGI. Trimming left V 5 bases short and J 1 base short, with 8 bases between.

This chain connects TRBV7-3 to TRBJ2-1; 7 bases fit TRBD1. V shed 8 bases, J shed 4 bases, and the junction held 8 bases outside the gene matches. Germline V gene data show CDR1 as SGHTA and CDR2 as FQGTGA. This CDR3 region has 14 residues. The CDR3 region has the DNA TGTGCCAGCTCCCGGGACAGCAAGTACAATGAGCAGTTCTTC. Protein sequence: CASSRDSKYNEQFF.

The CDR3 DNA reads as TGTGCCAGCAGCTTGCGACGGGAAGGGGAGCAGTACTTC. Amino acid sequence: CASSLRREGEQYF. V is TRBV7-2 and J is TRBJ2-7; D perhaps matches TRBD2 (5 bases). Germline-derived CDR1 and CDR2 are SGHTA and FQGNSA. The CDR3 runs to 13 residues. V was pared by 3 bases and J by 7 bases, with 13 bases between.

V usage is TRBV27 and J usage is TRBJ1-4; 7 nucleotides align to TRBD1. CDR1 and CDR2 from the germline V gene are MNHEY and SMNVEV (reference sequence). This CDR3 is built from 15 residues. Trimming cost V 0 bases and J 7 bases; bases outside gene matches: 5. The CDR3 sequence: CASSLSYRGGEKLFF. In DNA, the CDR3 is TGTGCCAGCAGTTTATCATACAGGGGAGGTGAAAAACTGTTTTTT.

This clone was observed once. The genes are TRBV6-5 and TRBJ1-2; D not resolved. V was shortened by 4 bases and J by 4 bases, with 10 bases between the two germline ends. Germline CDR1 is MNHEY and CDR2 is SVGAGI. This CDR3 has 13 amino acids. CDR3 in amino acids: CASSSGPVYGYTF. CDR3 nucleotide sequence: TGTGCCAGCAGTTCCGGGCCTGTCTATGGCTACACCTTC.

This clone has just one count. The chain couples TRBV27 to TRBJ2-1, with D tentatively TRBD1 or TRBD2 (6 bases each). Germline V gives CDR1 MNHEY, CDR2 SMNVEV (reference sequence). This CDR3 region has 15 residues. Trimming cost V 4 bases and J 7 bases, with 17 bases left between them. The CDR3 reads CASSSRGPRGNEQFF. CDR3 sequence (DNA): TGTGCCAGCAGTTCTCGGGGGCCCCGCGGGAATGAGCAGTTCTTC.

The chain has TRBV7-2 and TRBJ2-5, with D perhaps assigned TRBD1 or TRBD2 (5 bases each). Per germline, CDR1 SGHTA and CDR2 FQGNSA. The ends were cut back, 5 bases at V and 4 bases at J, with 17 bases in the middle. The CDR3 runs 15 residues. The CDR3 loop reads CASSPERGIGETQYF. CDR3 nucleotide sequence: TGTGCCAGCAGCCCCGAGAGGGGCATCGGAGAGACCCAGTACTTC. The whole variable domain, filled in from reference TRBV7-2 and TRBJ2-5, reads GAGVSQSPSNKVTEKGKDVELRCDPISGHTALYWYRQSLGQGLEFLIYFQGNSAPDKSGLPSDRFSAERTGGSVSTLTIQRTQQEDSAVYLCASSPERGIGETQYFGPGTRLLVL.

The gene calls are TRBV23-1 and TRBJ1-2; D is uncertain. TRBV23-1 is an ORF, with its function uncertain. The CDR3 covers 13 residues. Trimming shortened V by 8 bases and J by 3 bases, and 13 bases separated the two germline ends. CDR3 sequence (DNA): TGCGCCAGCGGACCGATGATTTACTATGGCTACACCTTC. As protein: CASGPMIYYGYTF.

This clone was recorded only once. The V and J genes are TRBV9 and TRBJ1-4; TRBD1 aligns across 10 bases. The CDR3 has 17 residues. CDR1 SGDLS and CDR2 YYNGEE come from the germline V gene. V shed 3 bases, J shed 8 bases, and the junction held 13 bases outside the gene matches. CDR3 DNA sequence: TGTGCCAGCAGCGAGACAGGGGGCGCGATGCAGGAGGAAAAACTGTTTTTT. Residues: CASSETGGAMQEEKLFF.

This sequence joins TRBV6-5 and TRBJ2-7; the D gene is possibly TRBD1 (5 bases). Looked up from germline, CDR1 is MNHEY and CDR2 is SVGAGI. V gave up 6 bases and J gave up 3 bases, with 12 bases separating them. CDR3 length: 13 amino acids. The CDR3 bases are TGTGCCAGCAGCAGGGCCCGGTTCTACGAGCAGTACTTC. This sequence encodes CASSRARFYEQYF.

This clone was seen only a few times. The DNA for the CDR3 is TGTGCCAGCAGCGCTAATCTAGCGGCCGACAATGAGCAGTTCTTC. Protein product: CASSANLAADNEQFF. This rearrangement joins TRBV6-1 to TRBJ2-1; 7 bases line up with TRBD2. This CDR3 has 15 residues. Germline V gene data show CDR1 as MNHNS and CDR2 as SASEGT. The J segment lost 5 bases and the V segment lost 6 bases, leaving 10 bases of the junction unmatched.

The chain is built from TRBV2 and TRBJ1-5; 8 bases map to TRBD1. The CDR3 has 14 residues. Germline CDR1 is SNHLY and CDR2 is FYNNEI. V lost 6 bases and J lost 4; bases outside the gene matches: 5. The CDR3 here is CASSDRGRNQPQHF. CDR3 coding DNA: TGTGCCAGCAGCGACAGGGGCCGTAATCAGCCCCAGCATTTT.

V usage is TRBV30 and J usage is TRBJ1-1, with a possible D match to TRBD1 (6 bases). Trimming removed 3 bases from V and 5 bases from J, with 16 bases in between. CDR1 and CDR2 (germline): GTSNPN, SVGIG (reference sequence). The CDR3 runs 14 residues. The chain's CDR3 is CAWRIQGRDTEAFF. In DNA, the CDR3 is TGTGCCTGGAGGATCCAGGGGCGCGATACTGAAGCTTTCTTT. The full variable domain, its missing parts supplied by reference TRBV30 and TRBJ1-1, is SQTIHQWPATLVQPVGSPLSLECTVEGTSNPNLYWYRQAAGRGLQLLFYSVGIGQISSEVPQNLSASRPQDRQFILSSKKLLLSDSGFYLCAWRIQGRDTEAFFGQGTRLTVV.